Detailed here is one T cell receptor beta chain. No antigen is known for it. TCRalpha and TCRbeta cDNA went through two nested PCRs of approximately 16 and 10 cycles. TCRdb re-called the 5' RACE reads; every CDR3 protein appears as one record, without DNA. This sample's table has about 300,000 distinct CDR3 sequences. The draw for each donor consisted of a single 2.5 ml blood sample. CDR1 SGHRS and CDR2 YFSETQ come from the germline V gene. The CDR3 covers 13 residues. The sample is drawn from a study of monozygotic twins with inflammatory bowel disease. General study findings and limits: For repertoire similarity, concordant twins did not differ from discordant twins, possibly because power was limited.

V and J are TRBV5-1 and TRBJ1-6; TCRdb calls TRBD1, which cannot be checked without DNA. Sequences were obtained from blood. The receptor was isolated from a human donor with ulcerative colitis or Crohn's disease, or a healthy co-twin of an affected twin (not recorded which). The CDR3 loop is CASSRDSSQPLHF.